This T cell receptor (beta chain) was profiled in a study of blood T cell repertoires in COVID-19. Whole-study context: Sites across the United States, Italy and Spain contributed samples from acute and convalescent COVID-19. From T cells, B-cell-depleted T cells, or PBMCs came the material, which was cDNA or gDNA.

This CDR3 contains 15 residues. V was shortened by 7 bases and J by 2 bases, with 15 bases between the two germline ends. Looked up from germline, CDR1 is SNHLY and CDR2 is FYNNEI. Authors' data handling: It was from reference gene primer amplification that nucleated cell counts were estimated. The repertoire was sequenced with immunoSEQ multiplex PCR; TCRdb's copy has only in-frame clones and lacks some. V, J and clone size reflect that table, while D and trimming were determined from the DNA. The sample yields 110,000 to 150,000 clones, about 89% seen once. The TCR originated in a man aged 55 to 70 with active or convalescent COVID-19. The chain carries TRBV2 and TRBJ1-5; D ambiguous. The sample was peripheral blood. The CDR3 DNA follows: TGTGCCAGCACGCCCTTTACGAGAGGCAATCAGCCCCAGCATTTT. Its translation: CASTPFTRGNQPQHF.